The rows below give T cell receptor beta chains drawn from one sample of a study of cytomegalovirus exposure and HLA in healthy donors. Produced via immunoSEQ multiplex PCR; TCRdb's table is partial and in-frame only. The sample shows roughly 180,000 clones, approximately 80% of them seen only once. Sample: PBMCs. These TCRs come from a girl aged 2 to 10 in good health and CMV-seropositive. Each CDR3 is given with its conserved first and last residue. A D gene is named only where the DNA matches it firmly. Only part of the rows carry a size: once, few, many, or a class if the clone is expanded.

J: TRBJ1-5; V: TRBV5-1; D: TRBD1; size: .; DNA: TGCGCCAGCAGCACGGGCGCAGGGGGCCCCAATCAGCCCCAGCATTTT; CDR3: CASSTGAGGPNQPQHF
J: TRBJ2-2; V: TRBV6-1; D: .; size: .; DNA: TGTGCCACCCAGGATACGGCGAACACCGGGGAGCTGTTTTTT; CDR3: CATQDTANTGELFF
J: TRBJ2-7; V: TRBV14; D: TRBD2; size: .; DNA: TGTGCCAGCAGCCAAGGGAAGAATCAAGCGGGAGCCCTCTACGAGCAGTACTTC; CDR3: CASSQGKNQAGALYEQYF
J: TRBJ1-5; V: TRBV6-1; D: .; size: few; DNA: TGTGCCAGCTCGGGGACAAGGGTTTGGTCCCAGCATTTT; CDR3: CASSGTRVWSQHF
J: TRBJ2-3; V: TRBV27; D: TRBD2; size: .; DNA: TGTGCCAGCAGCCGGCTGGGACTAGGGCGCACGGATACGCAGTATTTT; CDR3: CASSRLGLGRTDTQYF
J: TRBJ2-7; V: TRBV7-9; D: TRBD2; size: few; DNA: TGTGCCAGCAGCTCGCGACTAGCGAGACTATACGAGCAGTACTTC; CDR3: CASSSRLARLYEQYF
J: TRBJ2-3; V: TRBV9; D: .; size: .; DNA: TGTGCCAGCAGCCGTACTAACACAGATACGCAGTATTTT; CDR3: CASSRTNTDTQYF
J: TRBJ2-7; V: TRBV25-1; D: .; size: .; DNA: TGTGCCAGCACTCCGCCAGGTGACTACGAGCAGTACTTC; CDR3: CASTPPGDYEQYF
J: TRBJ1-2; V: TRBV25-1; D: .; size: .; DNA: TGTGCCAGCAGTGAATGGGCTGGGAGGGGAGGTGGCTACACCTTC; CDR3: CASSEWAGRGGGYTF
J: TRBJ1-1; V: TRBV5-1; D: .; size: few; DNA: TGCGCCAGCAGCTTGACGGGGGACACTGAAGCTTTCTTT; CDR3: CASSLTGDTEAFF
J: TRBJ1-2; V: TRBV5-6; D: .; size: .; DNA: TGTGCCAGCAGCTTGTTACAGGCCGGCTATGGCTACACCTTC; CDR3: CASSLLQAGYGYTF